This TCR beta chain was obtained from a study of spatial heterogeneity in lung cancer. This clonotype was observed many times. The antigen is not known. Study outcomes and limitations: Counts that tracked tumor mutation counts were those of expanded intratumoral alpha and beta TCRs.

MiXCR, applied by TCRdb to the 5' RACE reads, yields one record per CDR3 protein. The data show approximately 94,000 distinct CDR3 sequences, 3.5% to 5% seen once. As for time point: sample taken at primary tumor resection. A total of more than 65 untreated early-stage non-small cell lung cancer patients served as donors. The V gene's germline CDR1 is SEHNR and CDR2 FQNEAQ (reference sequence). The CDR3 contains 15 residues. V was trimmed by 5 bases and J by 4 bases, leaving 17 bases between them. The clonotype originates from a male donor with early-stage non-small cell lung cancer. Source: lung tumor tissue, taken at surgery. The rearrangement uses TRBV7-9 and TRBJ1-1; tentative D call: TRBD1 (5 bases). The CDR3 is CASSMTAGFGTEAFF. As DNA, the CDR3 is TGTGCCAGCAGCATGACTGCAGGGTTCGGCACTGAAGCTTTCTTT. Full variable domain (rest looked up from reference TRBV7-9 and TRBJ1-1): DTGVSQNPRHKITKRGQNVTFRCDPISEHNRLYWYRQTLGQGPEFLTYFQNEAQLEKSRLLSDRFSAERPKGSFSTLEIQRTEQGDSAMYLCASSMTAGFGTEAFFGQGTRLTVV.